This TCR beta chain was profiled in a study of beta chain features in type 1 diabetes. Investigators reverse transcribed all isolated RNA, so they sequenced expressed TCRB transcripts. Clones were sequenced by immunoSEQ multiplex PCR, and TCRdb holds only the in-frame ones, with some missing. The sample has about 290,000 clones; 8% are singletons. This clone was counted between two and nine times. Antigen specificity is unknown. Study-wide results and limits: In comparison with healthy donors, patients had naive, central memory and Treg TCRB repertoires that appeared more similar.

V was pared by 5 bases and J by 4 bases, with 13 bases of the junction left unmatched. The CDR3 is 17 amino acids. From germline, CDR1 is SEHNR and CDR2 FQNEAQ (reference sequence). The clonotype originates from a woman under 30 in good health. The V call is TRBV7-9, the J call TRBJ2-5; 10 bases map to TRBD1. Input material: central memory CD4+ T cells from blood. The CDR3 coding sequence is TGTGCCAGCAGCGGGGGACAGGGGACACTTTATCCAGAGACCCAGTACTTC. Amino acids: CASSGGQGTLYPETQYF. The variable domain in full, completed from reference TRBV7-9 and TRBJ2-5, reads DTGVSQNPRHKITKRGQNVTFRCDPISEHNRLYWYRQTLGQGPEFLTYFQNEAQLEKSRLLSDRFSAERPKGSFSTLEIQRTEQGDSAMYLCASSGGQGTLYPETQYFGPGTRLLVL.